A selection of T cell receptor beta chains follows, all from one sample in a study of beta chain features in type 1 diabetes. Using immunoSEQ multiplex PCR, the repertoire was profiled, and TCRdb retains in-frame clones only, with some absent. The sample yields about 230,000 clones, 9% to 10% seen once. Sequencing input: naive CD4+ T cells from blood. Receptors were obtained from a woman aged 18-29 years in good health. The CDR3 runs from the conserved cysteine through the conserved F or W. Fields, in order: D gene, V gene, clone size, J gene, CDR3 DNA, CDR3 protein. The D gene is left open where the match is weak. Not all rows give a size; the values are once, few, many and, for expanded clones, a class.

d_call: TRBD2; v_call: TRBV5-1; clone_size: few; j_call: TRBJ2-2; cdr3_nt: TGCGCCAGCAGCGCCAGGGAGGGCACCGGGGAGCTGTTTTTT; cdr3_aa: CASSAREGTGELFF
d_call: TRBD1; v_call: TRBV29-1; clone_size: many; j_call: TRBJ2-5; cdr3_nt: TGCAGCGTGTCTAGAGCCGGGACAGGGGAGACCCAGTACTTC; cdr3_aa: CSVSRAGTGETQYF
d_call: .; v_call: TRBV2; clone_size: .; j_call: TRBJ2-7; cdr3_nt: TGTGCCAGCAGTGTAGGAGCGGGCGTACAAACCTACGAGCAGTACTTC; cdr3_aa: CASSVGAGVQTYEQYF
d_call: .; v_call: TRBV7-8; clone_size: .; j_call: TRBJ2-7; cdr3_nt: TGTGCCAGCAGCTCCGCCAGGGGTTCCGCCGAGCAGTACTTC; cdr3_aa: CASSSARGSAEQYF
d_call: .; v_call: TRBV5-1; clone_size: few; j_call: TRBJ2-2; cdr3_nt: TGCGCCAGCAGCTTGGACGGCAGGGTAAACACCGGGGAGCTGTTTTTT; cdr3_aa: CASSLDGRVNTGELFF
d_call: .; v_call: TRBV10-3; clone_size: few; j_call: TRBJ1-5; cdr3_nt: TGTGCCATCAGTATCGGGGGAGGGCGTAGCAATCAGCCCCAGCATTTT; cdr3_aa: CAISIGGGRSNQPQHF
d_call: TRBD1; v_call: TRBV6-6; clone_size: few; j_call: TRBJ1-1; cdr3_nt: TGTGCCAGCAGCGGAACAGGGGGGACTTTGAACACTGAAGCTTTCTTT; cdr3_aa: CASSGTGGTLNTEAFF
d_call: .; v_call: TRBV25-1; clone_size: .; j_call: TRBJ2-7; cdr3_nt: TGTGCCAGCAGCCCCAGGGGCAGCTCCTACGAGCAGTACTTC; cdr3_aa: CASSPRGSSYEQYF
d_call: TRBD2; v_call: TRBV27; clone_size: once; j_call: TRBJ2-1; cdr3_nt: TGTGCCAGCAGTTTTATCGGACTAGCGGGAAGTGGTTCCTACAATGAGCAGTTCTTC; cdr3_aa: CASSFIGLAGSGSYNEQFF
d_call: .; v_call: TRBV25-1; clone_size: .; j_call: TRBJ2-7; cdr3_nt: TGTGCCAGCAGCACCTTGGGACTGGCCTACGAGCAGTACTTC; cdr3_aa: CASSTLGLAYEQYF
d_call: .; v_call: TRBV5-4; clone_size: .; j_call: TRBJ1-4; cdr3_nt: TGTGCCAGCAGCTGGGCAGGAGGTGAAAAACTGTTTTTT; cdr3_aa: CASSWAGGEKLFF
d_call: .; v_call: TRBV7-9; clone_size: .; j_call: TRBJ2-5; cdr3_nt: TGTGCCAGCAGCACCCAGGGTGGGTGGGGCGCCCAAGAGACCCAGTACTTC; cdr3_aa: CASSTQGGWGAQETQYF
d_call: TRBD2; v_call: TRBV2; clone_size: .; j_call: TRBJ2-1; cdr3_nt: TGTGCCAGCGGAGCGGGAGGGCCGGGGAATGAGCAGTTCTTC; cdr3_aa: CASGAGGPGNEQFF
d_call: TRBD2; v_call: TRBV5-8; clone_size: few; j_call: TRBJ2-5; cdr3_nt: TGTGCCAGCAGCCCGGGACGGGGGGTCCAAGAGACCCAGTACTTC; cdr3_aa: CASSPGRGVQETQYF
d_call: .; v_call: TRBV7-9; clone_size: few; j_call: TRBJ1-2; cdr3_nt: TGTGCCAGCAGCTTAGACTCGGGACTCCCACAGAACACCTTC; cdr3_aa: CASSLDSGLPQNTF
d_call: TRBD2; v_call: TRBV5-1; clone_size: .; j_call: TRBJ2-1; cdr3_nt: TGCGCCAGCAGCTTCCAAAATAGCGGGGGGTTTGAGCAGTTCTTC; cdr3_aa: CASSFQNSGGFEQFF
d_call: TRBD2; v_call: TRBV7-9; clone_size: .; j_call: TRBJ2-6; cdr3_nt: TGTGCCAGCAGCTTCCGGGAGGGCTTCTCTGGGGCCAACGTCCTGACTTTC; cdr3_aa: CASSFREGFSGANVLTF
d_call: .; v_call: TRBV14; clone_size: .; j_call: TRBJ2-4; cdr3_nt: TGTGCCAGCAGCCGTTCACGGGGGGCAGGAAACATTCAGTACTTC; cdr3_aa: CASSRSRGAGNIQYF
d_call: TRBD1; v_call: TRBV19; clone_size: few; j_call: TRBJ1-5; cdr3_nt: TGTGCCAGTATGGGACAGATAAATCAGCCCCAGCATTTT; cdr3_aa: CASMGQINQPQHF
d_call: TRBD2; v_call: TRBV9; clone_size: few; j_call: TRBJ2-2; cdr3_nt: TGTGCCAGCAGCGTAGCGGTAGCGGGGGTCACGAGGGAGCTGTTTTTT; cdr3_aa: CASSVAVAGVTRELFF
d_call: .; v_call: TRBV10-3; clone_size: .; j_call: TRBJ1-5; cdr3_nt: TGTGCCATCCAGGACGAACAGGGTGGCAATCAGCCCCAGCATTTT; cdr3_aa: CAIQDEQGGNQPQHF
d_call: TRBD1; v_call: TRBV15; clone_size: few; j_call: TRBJ1-2; cdr3_nt: TGTGCCACCAGCAGAGGGGGACAGAACTATGGCTACACCTTC; cdr3_aa: CATSRGGQNYGYTF
d_call: TRBD1; v_call: TRBV5-1; clone_size: .; j_call: TRBJ2-7; cdr3_nt: TGCGCCAGCAGCTTGGTGGGACAGGGTGACGACGAGCAGTACTTC; cdr3_aa: CASSLVGQGDDEQYF
d_call: TRBD2; v_call: TRBV2; clone_size: .; j_call: TRBJ2-7; cdr3_nt: TGTGCCAGCAGTGGTCGACTAGCGGGAGTATACGAGCAGTACTTC; cdr3_aa: CASSGRLAGVYEQYF
d_call: .; v_call: TRBV5-5; clone_size: .; j_call: TRBJ2-7; cdr3_nt: TGTGCCAGCAGCACGACTACAGGGTTGATCCCTCACGAGCAGTACTTC; cdr3_aa: CASSTTTGLIPHEQYF
d_call: TRBD2; v_call: TRBV10-3; clone_size: .; j_call: TRBJ2-1; cdr3_nt: TGTGCCATCAGGGCCGGGACTAGCGACCACAATGAGCAGTTCTTC; cdr3_aa: CAIRAGTSDHNEQFF
d_call: .; v_call: TRBV5-1; clone_size: .; j_call: TRBJ1-1; cdr3_nt: TGCGCCAGCAGCCCTAAGACAGGGAACACTGAAGCTTTCTTT; cdr3_aa: CASSPKTGNTEAFF
d_call: TRBD1; v_call: TRBV5-1; clone_size: few; j_call: TRBJ2-4; cdr3_nt: TGCGCCAGCAGCTTGGAAGGGGGCCAAAACATTCAGTACTTC; cdr3_aa: CASSLEGGQNIQYF
d_call: TRBD1; v_call: TRBV30; clone_size: few; j_call: TRBJ2-3; cdr3_nt: TGTGCCTGGAGTGTACTCAGGGGGAGCACAGATACGCAGTATTTT; cdr3_aa: CAWSVLRGSTDTQYF
d_call: TRBD2; v_call: TRBV4-1; clone_size: few; j_call: TRBJ2-1; cdr3_nt: TGCGCCAGCAGCCAAGGAAGCGGGGGGGCTTGGGATGAGCAGTTCTTC; cdr3_aa: CASSQGSGGAWDEQFF
d_call: .; v_call: TRBV7-2; clone_size: .; j_call: TRBJ2-5; cdr3_nt: TGTGCCAGCAGCCCCAACAGGGCCGGGGAGACCCAGTACTTC; cdr3_aa: CASSPNRAGETQYF
d_call: .; v_call: TRBV18; clone_size: .; j_call: TRBJ2-3; cdr3_nt: TGTGCCAGCTCACCACTTAACAGGCCAGATACGCAGTATTTT; cdr3_aa: CASSPLNRPDTQYF
d_call: TRBD1; v_call: TRBV9; clone_size: few; j_call: TRBJ1-4; cdr3_nt: TGTGCCAGCAGCACAGGGGAAATAGATGAAAAACTGTTTTTT; cdr3_aa: CASSTGEIDEKLFF
d_call: .; v_call: TRBV2; clone_size: few; j_call: TRBJ2-7; cdr3_nt: TGTGCCAGCATGAGGGAGGACTACGAGCAGTACTTC; cdr3_aa: CASMREDYEQYF
d_call: TRBD1; v_call: TRBV19; clone_size: few; j_call: TRBJ1-5; cdr3_nt: TGTGCCAGTAGTACACCTTCGGGACAGGCCAATCAGCCCCAGCATTTT; cdr3_aa: CASSTPSGQANQPQHF
d_call: .; v_call: TRBV4-2; clone_size: few; j_call: TRBJ2-3; cdr3_nt: TGTGCCAGCAGCCAAGAAGGGGGGGGCTTCAGCACAGATACGCAGTATTTT; cdr3_aa: CASSQEGGGFSTDTQYF
d_call: .; v_call: TRBV7-3; clone_size: .; j_call: TRBJ2-2; cdr3_nt: TGTGCCAGCAGCCCGAGAGGACAGACAAACACCGGGGAGCTGTTTTTT; cdr3_aa: CASSPRGQTNTGELFF
d_call: TRBD1; v_call: TRBV5-6; clone_size: .; j_call: TRBJ1-5; cdr3_nt: TGTGCCAGCAGCTTGGCCGGCGGACAGGGCAATCAGCCCCAGCATTTT; cdr3_aa: CASSLAGGQGNQPQHF
d_call: TRBD1; v_call: TRBV7-9; clone_size: few; j_call: TRBJ2-7; cdr3_nt: TGTGCCAGCAGCTGGGGACAGGGCCCCTACTACGAGCAGTACTTC; cdr3_aa: CASSWGQGPYYEQYF
d_call: TRBD2; v_call: TRBV11-2; clone_size: .; j_call: TRBJ2-1; cdr3_nt: TGTGCCAGCAGCTTCTCGGCGGGAGGTAGCTACAATGAGCAGTTCTTC; cdr3_aa: CASSFSAGGSYNEQFF
d_call: TRBD1; v_call: TRBV18; clone_size: .; j_call: TRBJ1-3; cdr3_nt: TGTGCCAGCTCACGGCCGGGACAGAAGTACTCTGGAAACACCATATATTTT; cdr3_aa: CASSRPGQKYSGNTIYF
d_call: .; v_call: TRBV6-5; clone_size: .; j_call: TRBJ1-1; cdr3_nt: TGTGCCAGCAGTTACTGGGCAGGGTCATCTGAAGCTTTCTTT; cdr3_aa: CASSYWAGSSEAFF
d_call: TRBD1; v_call: TRBV18; clone_size: .; j_call: TRBJ1-4; cdr3_nt: TGTGCCAGCTCACCTGCGGCCGGGACAGGAACCGAAAAACTGTTTTTT; cdr3_aa: CASSPAAGTGTEKLFF
d_call: .; v_call: TRBV2; clone_size: .; j_call: TRBJ1-2; cdr3_nt: TGTGCCAGCAGTGGGTCAGTTAACTATGGCTACACCTTC; cdr3_aa: CASSGSVNYGYTF
d_call: TRBD1; v_call: TRBV7-9; clone_size: .; j_call: TRBJ2-1; cdr3_nt: TGTGCCAGCAGCTCCACCCTCGGACAGGGAGTTTGGAATGAGCAGTTCTTC; cdr3_aa: CASSSTLGQGVWNEQFF
d_call: .; v_call: TRBV7-9; clone_size: .; j_call: TRBJ1-1; cdr3_nt: TGTGCCAGCACCGACACCTTGAACACTGAAGCTTTCTTT; cdr3_aa: CASTDTLNTEAFF
d_call: TRBD2; v_call: TRBV5-6; clone_size: few; j_call: TRBJ2-2; cdr3_nt: TGTGCCAGCAGCGGCCCGCCGCTAGCGGCGAACACCGGGGAGCTGTTTTTT; cdr3_aa: CASSGPPLAANTGELFF
d_call: TRBD2; v_call: TRBV18; clone_size: .; j_call: TRBJ2-5; cdr3_nt: TGTGCCAGCTCACCAGGGACTAGCGGGGGAGAGACCCAGTACTTC; cdr3_aa: CASSPGTSGGETQYF
d_call: .; v_call: TRBV9; clone_size: .; j_call: TRBJ2-5; cdr3_nt: TGTGCCAGCAGCGTCCGAGACAACGTTAGGTCGGAGACCCAGTACTTC; cdr3_aa: CASSVRDNVRSETQYF
d_call: .; v_call: TRBV7-2; clone_size: few; j_call: TRBJ1-4; cdr3_nt: TGTGCCAGCAGCTTATACGGGGGACTCTCTGAAAAACTGTTTTTT; cdr3_aa: CASSLYGGLSEKLFF
d_call: .; v_call: TRBV7-9; clone_size: many; j_call: TRBJ2-5; cdr3_nt: TGTGCCAGCAGCTTACCGGGGGAGACCCAGTACTTC; cdr3_aa: CASSLPGETQYF
d_call: TRBD1; v_call: TRBV6-5; clone_size: few; j_call: TRBJ1-5; cdr3_nt: TGTGCCAGCAGTCGGGACAGGGGCCAGCCCCAGCATTTT; cdr3_aa: CASSRDRGQPQHF
d_call: .; v_call: TRBV30; clone_size: .; j_call: TRBJ1-5; cdr3_nt: TGTGCCTGGAGCCCCGGGGGTGAGGGTCAGCCCCAGCATTTT; cdr3_aa: CAWSPGGEGQPQHF